These 17 T cell receptor beta chains share one sample of origin, sequenced in a study of blood T cell repertoires in COVID-19. The repertoire was sequenced with immunoSEQ multiplex PCR; TCRdb's copy has only in-frame clones and lacks some. The sample yields approximately 300,000 clones, roughly 87% seen once. Sequenced material: PBMCs or T cells enriched from blood (not recorded which). The receptors shown here come from a woman aged 25 to 39 who had recovered from COVID-19.

This chain connects TRBV27 to TRBJ1-5, with D tentatively TRBD1 (5 bases). CDR3 size: 13 residues. V gave up 8 bases and J gave up 2 bases, with 10 bases separating them. Germline CDR1 and CDR2: MNHEY and SMNVEV (reference sequence). CDR3 region: CASRGGGNQPQHF. The CDR3 nucleotides read TGTGCCAGCCGTGGGGGGGGCAATCAGCCCCAGCATTTT.

The chain couples TRBV14 to TRBJ1-4, with D possibly TRBD1 on 6 matching bases. The germline V and J ends were trimmed by 4 bases and 10 bases, with 10 bases remaining between them. The germline V gene has CDR1 SGHDN and CDR2 FVKESK. This CDR3 spans 12 amino acids. CDR3 sequence reads: CASSLGTLKLFF. The CDR3 nucleotides read TGTGCCAGCAGCCTTGGGACATTAAAACTGTTTTTT.

J is TRBJ2-7 and V is TRBV27; TRBD1 matches 8 bases. Germline-derived CDR1 and CDR2 are MNHEY and SMNVEV (reference sequence). This CDR3 is 15 amino acids long. The trim removed 6 bases at V and 5 bases at J, leaving 12 bases unmatched. CDR3 sequence reads: CASRNRTGRFNEQYF. In DNA, the CDR3 is TGTGCCAGCAGGAATCGGACAGGGCGCTTCAACGAGCAGTACTTC.

The chain recombines TRBV14 with TRBJ2-1, with D possibly being TRBD2 (6 bases). Trimming stripped 3 bases from V and 0 bases from J, with 12 bases between. This CDR3 comprises 16 residues. From germline, CDR1 is SGHDN and CDR2 FVKESK. Here the CDR3 DNA reads TGTGCCAGCAGCCACTTTCGGGGGAGCTCCTACAATGAGCAGTTCTTC. Protein: CASSHFRGSSYNEQFF.

The chain combines TRBV7-9 with TRBJ2-3, with D possibly being TRBD2 (5 bases). This CDR3 is built from 15 residues. V lost 5 bases to trimming and J lost 4 bases, with 16 bases between them. Germline V gene sequence: CDR1 SEHNR, CDR2 FQNEAQ (reference sequence). The CDR3 sequence is CASSPRDRKPDTQYF. As DNA, the CDR3 is TGTGCCAGCAGCCCCCGGGATCGTAAGCCAGATACGCAGTATTTT. The full variable domain, with the rest looked up from reference TRBV7-9 and TRBJ2-3, is DTGVSQNPRHKITKRGQNVTFRCDPISEHNRLYWYRQTLGQGPEFLTYFQNEAQLEKSRLLSDRFSAERPKGSFSTLEIQRTEQGDSAMYLCASSPRDRKPDTQYFGPGTRLTVL.

V is TRBV11-2 and J is TRBJ2-3, with D tentatively TRBD2 (6 bases). Deletions cut 5 bases from V and 0 bases from J, with 6 bases between. Germline V gene sequence: CDR1 SGHAT, CDR2 FQNNGV. CDR3 length equals 13 residues. In DNA, the CDR3 is TGTGCCAGCAGCGGACTAAGCACAGATACGCAGTATTTT. Protein: CASSGLSTDTQYF. Combining the CDR3 with reference TRBV11-2 and TRBJ2-3 gives the whole variable domain EAGVAQSPRYKIIEKRQSVAFWCNPISGHATLYWYQQILGQGPKLLIQFQNNGVVDDSQLPKDRFSAERLKGVDSTLKIQPAKLEDSAVYLCASSGLSTDTQYFGPGTRLTVL.

This clone was seen more than once but under ten times. The chain carries TRBV19 and TRBJ1-1; D call uncertain. The CDR3 runs 13 residues. V shed 3 bases and J shed 0 bases, with 5 bases lying between them. Germline CDR1 and CDR2: LNHDA and SQIVND (reference sequence). CDR3 DNA sequence: TGTGCCAGTAGTATTATAATGAACACTGAAGCTTTCTTT. It encodes CASSIIMNTEAFF. Filled out from reference TRBV19 and TRBJ1-1, the complete variable domain reads DGGITQSPKYLFRKEGQNVTLSCEQNLNHDAMYWYRQDPGQGLRLIYYSQIVNDFQKGDIAEGYSVSREKKESFPLTVTSAQKNPTAFYLCASSIIMNTEAFFGQGTRLTVV.

The V call is TRBV18, the J call TRBJ1-1; D unresolved. The CDR3 spans 12 residues. Germline-derived CDR1 and CDR2 are KGHSH and LQKENI. V was shortened by 1 base and J by 3 bases, with 3 bases between the two germline ends. The CDR3 here is CASSPRDTEAFF. CDR3 nucleotides: TGTGCCAGCTCACCACGAGACACTGAAGCTTTCTTT.

The gene calls are TRBV11-2 and TRBJ2-7; 10 bases line up with TRBD1. CDR1 is SGHAT, CDR2 FQNNGV, per germline. The CDR3 is 16 amino acids. V lost 3 bases, J lost 4 bases, and 9 bases stayed unmatched. DNA of the CDR3: TGTGCCAGCAGCTTGACAGGGGGCTTCCGCTTATACGAGCAGTACTTC. Its translation is CASSLTGGFRLYEQYF.

The rearrangement links TRBV7-2 to TRBJ2-7; TRBD1 agrees at 12 bases. CDR3 size: 16 residues. The V segment lost 1 base and the J segment 5 bases; nucleotides outside the gene matches: 6. Germline CDR1 SGHTA, CDR2 FQGNSA. CDR3 sequence reads: CASSLGPGQGAHEQYF. The CDR3, as DNA: TGTGCCAGCAGCTTAGGACCGGGACAGGGGGCCCACGAGCAGTACTTC.

The rearrangement uses TRBV4-2 and TRBJ2-5, with 7 bases matching TRBD2. The CDR3 covers 13 residues. Per germline, CDR1 LGHNA and CDR2 YNFKEQ. With 4 bases clipped from V and 4 bases from J, the junction kept 3 bases outside the gene matches. The DNA for the CDR3 is TGTGCCAGCAGCCCGCCGGGGGGAGAGACCCAGTACTTC. Translated: CASSPPGGETQYF.

The V call is TRBV10-1, the J call TRBJ1-6; the D gene is possibly TRBD1 (5 bases). CDR1 and CDR2 from the germline V gene are WNHNN and SYGVQD (reference sequence). This CDR3 is 13 amino acids long. The ends were cut back, 4 bases at V and 7 bases at J, with 8 bases in the middle. Here the CDR3 reads CASSGRANSPLHF. The CDR3 DNA is TGCGCCAGCAGTGGCAGGGCCAATTCACCCCTCCACTTT.

The V and J genes are TRBV7-3 and TRBJ2-2; 9 bases agree with TRBD2. This CDR3 is 18 amino acids long. V shed 5 bases and J 0 bases; nucleotides not matched to a gene: 10. CDR1 and CDR2 (germline): SGHTA, FQGTGA. CDR3 sequence: CASSRRASGEANTGELFF. The CDR3 DNA sequence: TGTGCCAGCAGCCGAAGGGCTAGCGGGGAGGCGAACACCGGGGAGCTGTTTTTT.

V gene TRBV5-4 combines with J gene TRBJ2-7; TRBD1 matches 7 bases. The CDR3 is 14 amino acids. CDR1 SGHNT and CDR2 YYREEE come from the germline V gene (reference sequence). J was trimmed by 0 bases and V by 0 bases; bases with no gene match: 0. The CDR3 DNA follows: TGTGCCAGCAGCTTGGGGGACAGCTCCTACGAGCAGTACTTC. Its translation is CASSLGDSSYEQYF.

V gene TRBV5-1 combines with J gene TRBJ2-1; D may be TRBD1 (7 bases). CDR1 and CDR2 (germline): SGHRS, YFSETQ. The CDR3 consists of 16 residues. With 4 bases removed from V and 9 bases from J, the gap between germline ends came to 23 bases. CDR3 sequence: CASSPMKTGTGGEQFF. CDR3 DNA: TGCGCCAGCAGCCCGATGAAGACAGGGACTGGGGGTGAGCAGTTCTTC.

The chain combines TRBV15 with TRBJ1-4; D is undetermined. This CDR3 has 15 residues. The V end lost 8 bases, the J end lost 5 bases, and 18 bases lay between the germline ends. CDR1 is LNHNV and CDR2 is YYDKDF in the germline V gene (reference sequence). The chain's CDR3 is CATSEGRQVNEKLFF. The DNA of the CDR3 is TGTGCCACCTCCGAAGGGAGACAAGTCAATGAAAAACTGTTTTTT.

V and J are TRBV3-1 (or the pseudogene TRBV3-2) and TRBJ1-1; the D is unclear. The CDR3 extends over 15 amino acids. V lost 4 bases, J lost 0 bases, and 12 bases lay in between. CDR1 and CDR2 from the germline V gene are LGHDT and YNNKEL (reference sequence). In DNA form, the CDR3 reads TGTGCCAGCAGCCCGGTCCCCTCTTTGAACACTGAAGCTTTCTTT. Translation: CASSPVPSLNTEAFF.